This T cell receptor beta chain stems from a study of blood T cells in healthy people across ages. Study observations and caveats: Long-lived donors exceeded aged donors in naive CD4+ cells and diversity.

For the second PCR, which ran for 7 to 11 cycles, a sample-barcoded 5' primer and a J-beta primer mix were used. TCRdb re-called the 5' RACE reads through MiXCR, storing one row per CDR3 protein. The table has over a million distinct CDR3 sequences, 35% to 45% seen once. The J segment lost 5 bases and the V segment lost 10 bases, leaving 10 bases of the junction unmatched. CDR3 length: 13 amino acids. Germline CDR1 is ENHRY and CDR2 is SYGVKD. This clonotype was recorded once. Its target is unknown. This TCR was recovered from a woman aged 18-35 years in good health. Material for sequencing was blood. V is TRBV10-3 and J is TRBJ2-7, with TRBD1 matching 8 bases. CDR3 sequence reads: CATTDRERHEQYF. Written as DNA, the CDR3 is TGTGCCACAACGGACAGGGAAAGGCACGAGCAGTACTTC.